This T cell receptor beta chain was recovered during a study of human T cells and chemical hapten exposure. Whole-study findings and limits: Sensitizing with DPC caused no change in TCRs above 1 in 1000 frequency.

Library construction involved attaching unique molecular identifiers to individual cDNA molecules, which allowed quantitative, reproducible TCR counting. TCRdb re-derived calls from the reads in MiXCR, one entry per CDR3 protein. Of around 120,000 distinct CDR3 sequences in the sample, around 9% were seen once. Germline V gene sequence: CDR1 LGHNA, CDR2 YNFKEQ. This CDR3 is 13 amino acids long. V lost 1 base, J lost 8 bases, and 9 bases lay in between. Comments on this clonotype: Antigen specificity is unknown.

Whole blood that had not been fractionated was the source of extracted total RNA. The sequenced sample consisted of whole blood. The receptor was derived from a human donor in good health. Some clones in this sample may be carry-over from other donors' samples. The chain links TRBV4-2 to TRBJ2-1; D may be TRBD2 (6 bases). CDR3 nucleotide sequence: TGTGCCAGCAGCCAAGGGAGGGGAGATGAGCAGTTCTTC. Its protein product is CASSQGRGDEQFF.